This record looks at one T cell receptor (beta chain) sequence and its context. The study ran its PCR with 60 Vbeta and 13 Jbeta primers. Profiling relied on immunoSEQ multiplex PCR, and the TCRdb table lists in-frame clones only, not all of them. The sample records 150,000 or so clones, under 90% being singletons. This record comes from a study of cytomegalovirus exposure and HLA in healthy donors. This CDR3 is built from 15 residues. The ends lost 4 bases at V and 3 bases at J; junction bases unmatched: 6. Germline V gene data show CDR1 as MNHNS and CDR2 as SASEGT. The chain is built from TRBV6-1 and TRBJ2-7, with TRBD2 identical over 10 bases. Material for sequencing was PBMCs. This sequence was found in a man aged 18 to 30 in good health and CMV-seronegative. CDR3 DNA: TGTGCCAGCAGTGCAGGACTAGCGGAACTCTACGAGCAGTACTTC. As protein: CASSAGLAELYEQYF.